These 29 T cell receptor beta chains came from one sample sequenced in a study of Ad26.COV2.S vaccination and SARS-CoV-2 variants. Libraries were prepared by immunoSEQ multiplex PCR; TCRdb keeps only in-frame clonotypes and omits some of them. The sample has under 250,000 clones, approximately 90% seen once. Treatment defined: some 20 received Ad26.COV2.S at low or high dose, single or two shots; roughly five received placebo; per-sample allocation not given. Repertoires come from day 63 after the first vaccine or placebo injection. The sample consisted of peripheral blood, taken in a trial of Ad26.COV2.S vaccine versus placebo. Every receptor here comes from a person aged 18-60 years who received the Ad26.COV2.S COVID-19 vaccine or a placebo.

The CDR3 DNA sequence: TGTGCCACCAGCAGAGATTGGTCACTAGTTAGGAATGAGCAGTTCTTC. This gives the protein CATSRDWSLVRNEQFF. V is TRBV15 and J is TRBJ2-1, with TRBD2 as a possible D gene (5 bases). The CDR3 runs 16 residues. Germline lookup yields CDR1 LNHNV and CDR2 YYDKDF (reference sequence). The germline V and J ends were trimmed by 0 bases and 7 bases, with 16 bases remaining between them.

This CDR3 reads CASSSYKLAWGELFF. The CDR3 bases are TGTGCCAGCAGCTCCTATAAGTTGGCGTGGGGGGAGCTGTTTTTT. V usage is TRBV7-2 and J usage is TRBJ2-2; D uncertain. V was cut by 4 bases and J by 8 bases, with 17 bases left in between. Germline values: CDR1 SGHTA, CDR2 FQGNSA. The CDR3 is 15 amino acids.

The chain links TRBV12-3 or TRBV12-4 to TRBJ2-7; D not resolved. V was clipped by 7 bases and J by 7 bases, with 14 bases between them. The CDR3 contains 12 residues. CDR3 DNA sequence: TGTGCCAGCACCCAAAATTGGCAAGAGCAGTACTTC. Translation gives CASTQNWQEQYF.

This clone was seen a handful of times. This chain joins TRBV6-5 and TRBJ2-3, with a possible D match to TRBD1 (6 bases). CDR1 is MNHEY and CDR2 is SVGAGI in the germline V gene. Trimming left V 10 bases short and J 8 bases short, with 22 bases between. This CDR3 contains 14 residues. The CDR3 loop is CATFPQGQVGTQYF. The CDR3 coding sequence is TGTGCCACCTTTCCACAGGGTCAGGTGGGTACGCAGTATTTT.

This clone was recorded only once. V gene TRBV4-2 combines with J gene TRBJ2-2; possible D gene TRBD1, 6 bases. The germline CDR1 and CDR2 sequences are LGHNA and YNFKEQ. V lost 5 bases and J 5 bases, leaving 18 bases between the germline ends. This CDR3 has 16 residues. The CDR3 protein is CASSILPGQLTGELFF. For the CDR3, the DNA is TGTGCCAGCAGCATCTTACCGGGACAATTAACCGGGGAGCTGTTTTTT.

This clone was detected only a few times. The chain's CDR3 is CASSRGLAEQFF. The CDR3 DNA reads TGTGCCAGCAGCCGGGGACTGGCTGAGCAGTTCTTC. This sequence joins TRBV7-9 and TRBJ2-1; a possible D gene is TRBD2 (6 bases). V gave up 5 bases and J gave up 9 bases, with 11 bases separating them. CDR1 is SEHNR, CDR2 FQNEAQ, per germline (reference sequence). CDR3 length equals 12 residues.

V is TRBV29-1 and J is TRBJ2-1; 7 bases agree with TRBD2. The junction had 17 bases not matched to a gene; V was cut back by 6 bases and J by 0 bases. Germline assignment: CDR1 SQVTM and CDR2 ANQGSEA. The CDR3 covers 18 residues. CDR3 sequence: CSVVRPRDYPSSYNEQFF. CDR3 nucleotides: TGCAGCGTCGTACGTCCCCGGGACTACCCAAGCTCCTACAATGAGCAGTTCTTC.

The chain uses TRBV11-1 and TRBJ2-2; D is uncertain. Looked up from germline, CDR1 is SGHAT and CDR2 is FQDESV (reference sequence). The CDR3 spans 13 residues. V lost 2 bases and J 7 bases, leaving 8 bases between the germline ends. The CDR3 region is CASSLMKGGELFF. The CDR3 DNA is TGTGCCAGCAGCTTAATGAAGGGCGGGGAGCTGTTTTTT.

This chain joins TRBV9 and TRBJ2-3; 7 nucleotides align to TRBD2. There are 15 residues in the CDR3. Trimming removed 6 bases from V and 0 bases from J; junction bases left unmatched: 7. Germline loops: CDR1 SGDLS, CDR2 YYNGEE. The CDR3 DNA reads TGTGCCAGCAACCCCAGAGCGGGGAGCACAGATACGCAGTATTTT. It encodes CASNPRAGSTDTQYF.

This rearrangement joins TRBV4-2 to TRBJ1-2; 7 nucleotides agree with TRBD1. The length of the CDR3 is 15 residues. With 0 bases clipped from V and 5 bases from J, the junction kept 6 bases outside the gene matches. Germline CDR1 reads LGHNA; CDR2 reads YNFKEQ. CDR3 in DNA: TGTGCCAGCAGCCAAGAGGCGACAGGGAGATATGGCTACACCTTC. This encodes CASSQEATGRYGYTF.

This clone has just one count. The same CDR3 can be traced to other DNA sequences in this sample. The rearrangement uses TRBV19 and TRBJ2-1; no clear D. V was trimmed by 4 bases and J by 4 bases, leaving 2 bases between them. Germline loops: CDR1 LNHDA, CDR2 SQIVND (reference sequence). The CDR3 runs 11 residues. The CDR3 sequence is CASSSYNEQFF. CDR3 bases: TGTGCCAGTAGTAGTTACAATGAGCAGTTCTTC.

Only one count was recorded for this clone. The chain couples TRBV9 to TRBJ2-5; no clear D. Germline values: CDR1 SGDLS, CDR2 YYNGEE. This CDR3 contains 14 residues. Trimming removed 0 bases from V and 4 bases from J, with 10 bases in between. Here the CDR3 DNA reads TGTGCCAGCAGCGTAGGCGGACGGTCAGAGACCCAGTACTTC. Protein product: CASSVGGRSETQYF. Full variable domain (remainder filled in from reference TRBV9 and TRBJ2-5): DSGVTQTPKHLITATGQRVTLRCSPRSGDLSVYWYQQSLDQGLQFLIQYYNGEERAKGNILERFSAQQFPDLHSELNLSSLELGDSALYFCASSVGGRSETQYFGPGTRLLVL.

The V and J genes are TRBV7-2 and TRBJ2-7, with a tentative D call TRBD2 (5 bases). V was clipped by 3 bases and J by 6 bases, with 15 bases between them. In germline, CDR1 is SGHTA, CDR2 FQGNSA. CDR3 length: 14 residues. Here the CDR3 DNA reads TGTGCCAGCAGCTTCCAACCTGGTAGCGCCGAGCAGTACTTC. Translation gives CASSFQPGSAEQYF.

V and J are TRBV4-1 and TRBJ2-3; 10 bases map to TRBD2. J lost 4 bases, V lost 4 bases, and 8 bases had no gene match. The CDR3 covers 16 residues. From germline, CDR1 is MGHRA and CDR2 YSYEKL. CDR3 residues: CASSLRAGGSADTQYF. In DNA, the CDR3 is TGCGCCAGCAGCCTTAGAGCGGGGGGGAGTGCAGATACGCAGTATTTT.

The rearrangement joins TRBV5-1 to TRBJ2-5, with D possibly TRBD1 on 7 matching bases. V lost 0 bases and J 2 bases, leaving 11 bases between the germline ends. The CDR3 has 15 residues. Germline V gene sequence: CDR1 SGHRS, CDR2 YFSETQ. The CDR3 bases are TGCGCCAGCAGCTTGGGGAGGGGGCAGCAAGAGACCCAGTACTTC. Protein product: CASSLGRGQQETQYF.

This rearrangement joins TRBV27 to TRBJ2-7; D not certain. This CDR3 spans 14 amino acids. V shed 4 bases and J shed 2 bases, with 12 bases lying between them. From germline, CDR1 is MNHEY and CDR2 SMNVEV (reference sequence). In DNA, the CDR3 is TGTGCCAGCAGTTCTACTCTCTGGGCCTACGAGCAGTACTTC. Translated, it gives CASSSTLWAYEQYF.

CDR3 nucleotides: TGTGCCAGCAGCCGAGGACAGGGTGGTGGCTACACCTTC. It specifies CASSRGQGGGYTF. The rearrangement links TRBV12-3 or TRBV12-4 to TRBJ1-2; TRBD1 agrees at 8 bases. The CDR3 runs to 13 residues. The ends lost 6 bases at V and 7 bases at J; junction bases unmatched: 7.

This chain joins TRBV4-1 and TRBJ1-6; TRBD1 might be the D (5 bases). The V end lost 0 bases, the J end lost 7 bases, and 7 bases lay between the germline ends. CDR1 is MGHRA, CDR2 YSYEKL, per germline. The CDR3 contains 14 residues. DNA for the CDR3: TGCGCCAGCAGCCAAGAACGGGGGAATTCACCCCTCCACTTT. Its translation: CASSQERGNSPLHF.

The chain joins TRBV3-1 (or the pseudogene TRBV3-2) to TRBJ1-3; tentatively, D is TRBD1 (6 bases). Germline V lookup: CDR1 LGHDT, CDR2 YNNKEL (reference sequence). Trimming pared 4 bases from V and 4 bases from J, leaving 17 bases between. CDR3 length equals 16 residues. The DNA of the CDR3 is TGTGCCAGCAGCCCAGGACAGTCCTCACCCGGAAACACCATATATTTT. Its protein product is CASSPGQSSPGNTIYF.

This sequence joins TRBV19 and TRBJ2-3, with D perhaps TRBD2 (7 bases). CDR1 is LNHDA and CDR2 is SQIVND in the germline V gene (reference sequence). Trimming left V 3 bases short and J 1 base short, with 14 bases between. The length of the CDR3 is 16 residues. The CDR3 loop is CASSMGASGRTDTQYF. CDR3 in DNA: TGTGCCAGTAGTATGGGGGCTAGCGGACGCACAGATACGCAGTATTTT.

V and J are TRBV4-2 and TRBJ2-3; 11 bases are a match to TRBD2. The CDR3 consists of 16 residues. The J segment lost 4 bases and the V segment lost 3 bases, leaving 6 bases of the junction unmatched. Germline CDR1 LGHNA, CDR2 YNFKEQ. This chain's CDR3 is CASSQKLAGAADTQYF. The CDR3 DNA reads TGTGCCAGCAGCCAGAAACTAGCGGGAGCTGCAGATACGCAGTATTTT.

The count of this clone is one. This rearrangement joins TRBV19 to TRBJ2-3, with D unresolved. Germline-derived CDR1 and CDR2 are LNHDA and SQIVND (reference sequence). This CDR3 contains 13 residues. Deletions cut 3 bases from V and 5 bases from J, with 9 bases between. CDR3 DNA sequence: TGTGCCAGTAGTATTCTCCTTGAAGATACGCAGTATTTT. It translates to CASSILLEDTQYF.

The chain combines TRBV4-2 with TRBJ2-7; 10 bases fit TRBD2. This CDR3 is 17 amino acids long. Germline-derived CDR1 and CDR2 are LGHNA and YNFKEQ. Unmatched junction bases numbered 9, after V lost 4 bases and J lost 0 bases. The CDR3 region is CASSLIFGTSDSYEQYF. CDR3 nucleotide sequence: TGTGCCAGCAGCCTTATTTTCGGGACTAGCGACTCCTACGAGCAGTACTTC.

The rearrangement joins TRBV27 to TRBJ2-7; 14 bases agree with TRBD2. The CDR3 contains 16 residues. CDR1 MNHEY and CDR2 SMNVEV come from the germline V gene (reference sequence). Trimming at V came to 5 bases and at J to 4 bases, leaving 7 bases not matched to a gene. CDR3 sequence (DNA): TGTGCCAGCAGTCCCGCGGGACTAGCGGGAGAGTACGAGCAGTACGTC. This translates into CASSPAGLAGEYEQYV.

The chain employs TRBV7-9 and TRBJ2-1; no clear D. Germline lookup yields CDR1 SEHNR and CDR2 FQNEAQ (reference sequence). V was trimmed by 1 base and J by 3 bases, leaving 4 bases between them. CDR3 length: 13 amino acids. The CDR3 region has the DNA TGTGCCAGCAGCTTAGGAAACTACAATGAGCAGTTCTTC. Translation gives CASSLGNYNEQFF.

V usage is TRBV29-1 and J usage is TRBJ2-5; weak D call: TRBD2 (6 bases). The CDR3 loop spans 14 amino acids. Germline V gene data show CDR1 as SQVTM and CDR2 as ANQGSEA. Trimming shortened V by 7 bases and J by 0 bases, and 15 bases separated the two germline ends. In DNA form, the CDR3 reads TGCAGCGCGAGTGGGCTAGCGTACCAAGAGACCCAGTACTTC. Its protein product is CSASGLAYQETQYF.

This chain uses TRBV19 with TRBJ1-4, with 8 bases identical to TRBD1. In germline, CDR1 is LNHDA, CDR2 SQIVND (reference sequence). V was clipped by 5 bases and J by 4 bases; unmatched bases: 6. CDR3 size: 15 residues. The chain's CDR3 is CASSPRGRGNEKLFF. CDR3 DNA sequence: TGTGCCAGTAGTCCCAGGGGGCGCGGTAATGAAAAACTGTTTTTT.

The CDR3 loop reads CASSLPRDSYNEQFF. The CDR3 nucleotides read TGCGCCAGCAGCCTCCCGAGGGACAGCTACAATGAGCAGTTCTTC. The chain links TRBV5-1 to TRBJ2-1, with TRBD1 matching over 7 bases. J gave up 3 bases and V 4 bases, and 7 bases lay outside the gene matches. Germline CDR1 reads SGHRS; CDR2 reads YFSETQ. CDR3 length: 15 residues.

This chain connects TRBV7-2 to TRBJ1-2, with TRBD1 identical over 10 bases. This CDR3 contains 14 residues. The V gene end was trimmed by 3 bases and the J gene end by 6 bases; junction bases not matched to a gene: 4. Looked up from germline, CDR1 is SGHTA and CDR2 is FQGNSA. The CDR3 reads CASSFAGTGDGYTF. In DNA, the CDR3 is TGTGCCAGCAGCTTTGCCGGGACAGGGGATGGCTACACCTTC.